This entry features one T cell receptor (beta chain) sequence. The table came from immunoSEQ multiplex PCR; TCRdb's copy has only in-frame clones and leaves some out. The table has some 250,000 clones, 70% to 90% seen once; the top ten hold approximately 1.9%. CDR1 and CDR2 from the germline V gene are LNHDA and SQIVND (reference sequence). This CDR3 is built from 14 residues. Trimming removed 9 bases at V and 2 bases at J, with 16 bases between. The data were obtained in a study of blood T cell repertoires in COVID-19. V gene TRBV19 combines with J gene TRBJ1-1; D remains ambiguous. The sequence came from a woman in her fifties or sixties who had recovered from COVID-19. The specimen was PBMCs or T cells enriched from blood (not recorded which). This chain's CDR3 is CASRPRDLNTEAFF. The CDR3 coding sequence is TGTGCCAGCCGGCCCCGGGATTTAAACACTGAAGCTTTCTTT. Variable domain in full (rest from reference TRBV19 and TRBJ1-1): DGGITQSPKYLFRKEGQNVTLSCEQNLNHDAMYWYRQDPGQGLRLIYYSQIVNDFQKGDIAEGYSVSREKKESFPLTVTSAQKNPTAFYLCASRPRDLNTEAFFGQGTRLTVV.